Below, one TCR beta chain is given with its context. The antigen is undetermined. The sample is drawn from a study of T cell responses to AZD1222 COVID-19 vaccine. Profiling relied on immunoSEQ multiplex PCR, and the TCRdb table lists in-frame clones only, not all of them. The sample contains 90,000 to 150,000 clones, roughly 89% of which appear only once. Study-wide results and caveats: CD4 TCRs associated with vaccination spanned spike, dominating at 160-218 and 743-854. Sampling captured repertoires only after the peak T cell response. It was only a handful of AZD1222 recipients who were seropositive at baseline.

Germline V lookup: CDR1 SNHLY, CDR2 FYNNEI. The V gene lost 7 bases and the J gene lost 3 bases, with 12 bases spanning the gap. The CDR3 covers 14 residues. The genes are TRBV2 and TRBJ1-4, with a possible D match to TRBD1 (6 bases). The sequence was obtained from an adult in good health. Source: peripheral blood, taken on day 0 of AZD1222 vaccination. CDR3 sequence (DNA): TGTGCCAGCACCCTGGGGGGGCCTAATGAAAAACTGTTTTTT. As protein: CASTLGGPNEKLFF.